The source of this T cell receptor beta chain is a study of blood T cell repertoires in COVID-19. Whole-study context: The United States, Italy and Spain supplied acute and convalescent COVID-19 samples. PBMCs, B-cell-depleted T cells, or T cells were the source of the cDNA or gDNA that made up the material.

The germline V gene has CDR1 SGHTA and CDR2 FQGNSA. This CDR3 is 15 amino acids long. J was trimmed by 4 bases and V by 5 bases; bases with no gene match: 6. In the authors' methods: Nucleated cell counts were estimated from reference gene primer amplification. Profiled with immunoSEQ multiplex PCR; TCRdb holds only in-frame clones, not every one. V, J and clone size reflect that table, while D and trimming were determined from the DNA. The data contain approximately 60,000 clones, around 85% of them singletons. Sequenced sample: peripheral blood. This chain links TRBV7-2 with TRBJ2-1, with 9 bases matching TRBD2. This sequence originates from a human donor in a cohort sampled during active COVID-19. The CDR3 DNA is TGTGCCAGCAGCCTTAGCGGGGGCCTTTACAATGAGCAGTTCTTC. The encoded protein is CASSLSGGLYNEQFF.